Below are 2 T cell receptor beta chains sequenced from a single sample in a study of patients and donors after allogeneic stem cell transplantation. MiXCR was run by TCRdb on the RT-PCR reads, yielding one entry per CDR3 protein. The sample includes hundreds of thousands of distinct CDR3 sequences, roughly 17% of them seen just once. Sequences were obtained from blood, either unsorted or a sorted T cell fraction (not recorded which). All receptors come from a human donor who was either an allogeneic HSCT recipient or a stem cell or donor lymphocyte infusion donor (not recorded which). It is not recorded whose cells these are; they may come from a transplant donor.

Comment on this clonotype: A much larger clonotype is one base distant, so this may be a read error. The rearrangement links TRBV12-3 or TRBV12-4 to TRBJ2-2; 7 bases align to TRBD2. The CDR3 covers 12 residues. J lost 6 bases, V lost 5 bases, and 0 bases had no gene match. CDR3 nucleotides: TGTGCCAGCAGTGGGGGGGCCGGGGAGCTGTTTTTT. Translated: CASSGGAGELFF.

V and J are TRBV6-2 or TRBV6-3 and TRBJ1-4; the match to TRBD1 covers 7 bases. Germline-derived CDR1 and CDR2 are MNHEY and SVGEGT. This CDR3 has 14 amino acids. J lost 10 bases, V lost 6 bases, and 11 bases had no gene match. The CDR3 region has the DNA TGTGCCAGCAGCTCAACCACAGGGGATGCAAAACTGTTTTTT. Translating it yields CASSSTTGDAKLFF.